These 20 T cell receptor beta chains were all obtained from the same sample, sequenced in a study of shared clonotypes between healthy human individuals. TCRdb's copy holds only in-frame clones and misses some; the assay was immunoSEQ multiplex PCR. The table includes millions of clones, approximately 95% detected once. CD45RO-negative, CCR7-positively selected cells formed the naive CD8 fraction, excluding terminally differentiated effector memory CD45RA+ cells. Source material: naive CD8+ T cells sorted from blood. The receptors originated from a man aged 18 to 30 in good health.

The rearrangement uses TRBV19 and TRBJ2-7; D assignment may be TRBD1 or TRBD2 (5 bases each). CDR1 is LNHDA, CDR2 SQIVND, per germline (reference sequence). V was pared by 0 bases and J by 2 bases, with 11 bases between. The CDR3 contains 15 residues. The CDR3 reads CASSIDAGSPYEQYF. The CDR3 DNA is TGTGCCAGTAGTATAGATGCAGGGAGCCCCTACGAGCAGTACTTC.

The V gene is TRBV6-6, the J gene TRBJ1-5; 10 bases align to TRBD1. Germline V gives CDR1 MNHNY, CDR2 SVGAGI (reference sequence). The CDR3 sequence is 15 residues long. Losses at the gene ends were 6 bases for V and 7 bases for J; bases not matched to a gene: 9. The CDR3 loop is CASSLDRGLEQPQHF. CDR3 nucleotides: TGTGCCAGCAGCCTGGACAGGGGGTTGGAACAGCCCCAGCATTTT.

This clone was seen just once. This chain uses TRBV5-5 with TRBJ1-5; D possibly corresponds to TRBD1 (5 bases). Germline-derived CDR1 and CDR2 are SGHKS and YYEKEE (reference sequence). Trimming took off 0 bases at V and 2 bases at J, with 6 bases between the two ends. The CDR3 extends over 14 amino acids. CDR3 in amino acids: CASSLVQGNQPQHF. DNA of the CDR3: TGTGCCAGCAGCTTGGTACAGGGCAATCAGCCCCAGCATTTT.

This clone is a singleton in its sample. CDR3 in amino acids: CATSRVEGNTDTQYF. CDR3 nucleotide sequence: TGTGCCACCAGCAGAGTGGAGGGTAACACAGATACGCAGTATTTT. This rearrangement joins TRBV15 to TRBJ2-3, with D possibly being TRBD2 (6 bases). CDR3 length: 15 residues. The germline V gene encodes CDR1 LNHNV and CDR2 YYDKDF (reference sequence). V gave up 1 base and J gave up 2 bases, with 10 bases separating them.

V is TRBV6-5 and J is TRBJ1-1; D unresolved. The germline V gene encodes CDR1 MNHEY and CDR2 SVGAGI. V was pared by 6 bases and J by 1 base, with 9 bases between. The CDR3 has 13 amino acids. CDR3 in DNA: TGTGCCAGCAGGTTTACAGAGAACACTGAAGCTTTCTTT. Translating gives CASRFTENTEAFF.

The V and J genes are TRBV10-3 and TRBJ1-1, with TRBD1 identical over 7 bases. CDR1 is ENHRY and CDR2 is SYGVKD in the germline V gene. J was trimmed by 6 bases and V by 2 bases; bases with no gene match: 6. The CDR3 runs 14 residues. CDR3 sequence reads: CAISEPGQRPEAFF. The CDR3 region has the DNA TGTGCCATCAGTGAGCCGGGACAGCGGCCTGAAGCTTTCTTT.

The V call is TRBV7-8, the J call TRBJ2-1; D is possibly TRBD1 or TRBD2 (5 bases each). Trimming took off 2 bases at V and 0 bases at J, with 17 bases between the two ends. Germline V gene lookup returns CDR1 SGHVS and CDR2 FQNEAQ. The CDR3 covers 18 residues. Here the CDR3 reads CASSLLMHRDLSYNEQFF. CDR3 in DNA: TGTGCCAGCAGCTTACTGATGCACCGGGACCTCTCCTACAATGAGCAGTTCTTC. Full variable domain (outside the CDR3, taken from reference TRBV7-8 and TRBJ2-1): GAGVSQSPRYKVAKRGQDVALRCDPISGHVSLFWYQQALGQGPEFLTYFQNEAQLDKSGLPSDRFFAERPEGSVSTLKIQRTQQEDSAVYLCASSLLMHRDLSYNEQFFGPGTRLTVL.

DNA for the CDR3: TGTGCCAGCAGTTACGGGGAAGTGAACACTGAAGCTTTCTTT. Protein sequence: CASSYGEVNTEAFF. The V call is TRBV6-6, the J call TRBJ1-1; D remains unclear. Per the germline V gene, CDR1 is MNHNY and CDR2 is SVGAGI (reference sequence). V lost 2 bases and J lost 0, with 7 bases in between. The CDR3 has 14 residues.

This clone occurred a few times. Distinct nucleotide sequences in the sample also encode this CDR3. The chain recombines TRBV7-9 with TRBJ2-7; 11 positions agree with TRBD1. V shed 4 bases and J 2 bases; nucleotides not matched to a gene: 4. The CDR3 loop spans 15 amino acids. The germline V gene has CDR1 SEHNR and CDR2 FQNEAQ (reference sequence). For the CDR3, the DNA is TGTGCCAGCAGCTCCGGGGGACAGGGGGCCTACGAGCAGTACTTC. Protein sequence: CASSSGGQGAYEQYF.

The table lists this clone with a count of one. Additional DNA sequences in this sample encode the identical CDR3. V and J are TRBV28 and TRBJ1-5; a possible D gene is TRBD1 (5 bases). Trimming took off 5 bases at V and 0 bases at J, with 8 bases between the two ends. The V gene's germline CDR1 is MDHEN and CDR2 SYDVKM. The CDR3 covers 14 residues. This chain's CDR3 is CASSLRDSNQPQHF. The DNA of the CDR3 is TGTGCCAGCAGTCTCAGGGATAGCAATCAGCCCCAGCATTTT.

The chain joins TRBV27 to TRBJ2-1; 10 nucleotides match TRBD2. Trimming at V came to 2 bases and at J to 6 bases, leaving 7 bases not matched to a gene. The germline V gene has CDR1 MNHEY and CDR2 SMNVEV (reference sequence). This CDR3 has 16 residues. In DNA form, the CDR3 reads TGTGCCAGCAGTTTAATGAGCGGGAGGGCCCCCAATGAGCAGTTCTTC. This gives the protein CASSLMSGRAPNEQFF.

This clone was counted once. The rearrangement joins TRBV28 to TRBJ2-7; D ambiguous. V dropped 3 bases and J dropped 2 bases, with 11 bases sitting between them. CDR3 size: 14 residues. Germline V gene sequence: CDR1 MDHEN, CDR2 SYDVKM. The CDR3 here is CASSFATVTYEQYF. CDR3 DNA sequence: TGTGCCAGCAGTTTTGCGACGGTGACCTACGAGCAGTACTTC.

V usage is TRBV11-2 and J usage is TRBJ2-1, with TRBD1 matching 9 bases. This CDR3 has 13 residues. V was clipped by 6 bases and J by 8 bases; unmatched bases: 5. Germline assignment: CDR1 SGHAT and CDR2 FQNNGV. The DNA of the CDR3 is TGTGCCAGCAGAGGGGACAGGGAGGATGAGCAGTTCTTC. Amino acids: CASRGDREDEQFF.

The V call is TRBV6-5, the J call TRBJ2-6; D remains unclear. The CDR3 has 14 residues. Germline loops: CDR1 MNHEY, CDR2 SVGAGI. Trimming cost V 7 bases and J 4 bases, with 11 bases left between them. CDR3 in DNA: TGTGCCAGCACCTATCATCCGGGGGCCAACGTCCTGACTTTC. Translation: CASTYHPGANVLTF.

Note on this clone: Other DNA variants within this sample encode the same CDR3. The gene calls are TRBV11-2 and TRBJ1-1, with a weak D call TRBD1 (5 bases). Germline values: CDR1 SGHAT, CDR2 FQNNGV. The V end was cut by 1 base, the J end by 3 bases, with 6 bases between. The CDR3 consists of 13 residues. CDR3 nucleotide sequence: TGTGCCAGCAGCTTAGCAGGGTACACTGAAGCTTTCTTT. Translated, it gives CASSLAGYTEAFF.

The chain carries TRBV7-2 and TRBJ2-7; 13 bases are a match to TRBD2. CDR3 length equals 17 residues. V trimming: 3 bases; J trimming: 5 bases; junction bases outside the gene matches: 10. Germline V gives CDR1 SGHTA, CDR2 FQGNSA. In DNA, the CDR3 is TGTGCCAGCAGCTTCTATGTTGGGACTAGCGGGATCCACGAGCAGTACTTC. Its translation is CASSFYVGTSGIHEQYF.

The chain uses TRBV27 and TRBJ2-3, with a tentative D call TRBD1 (6 bases). V was pared by 2 bases and J by 4 bases, with 10 bases between. The CDR3 consists of 14 residues. From germline, CDR1 is MNHEY and CDR2 SMNVEV (reference sequence). The CDR3 coding sequence is TGTGCCAGCAGTTTAATGGGGGCTGCAGATACGCAGTATTTT. Translated: CASSLMGAADTQYF.

The chain carries TRBV14 and TRBJ1-3; D is unclear. The V gene's germline CDR1 is SGHDN and CDR2 FVKESK. This CDR3 comprises 14 residues. V gave up 2 bases and J gave up 0 bases, with 5 bases separating them. Here the CDR3 DNA reads TGTGCCAGCAGCCAACAGGCCTCTGGAAACACCATATATTTT. Translated, it gives CASSQQASGNTIYF. Full variable domain (rest looked up from reference TRBV14 and TRBJ1-3): EAGVTQFPSHSVIEKGQTVTLRCDPISGHDNLYWYRRVMGKEIKFLLHFVKESKQDESGMPNNRFLAERTGGTYSTLKVQPAELEDSGVYFCASSQQASGNTIYFGEGSWLTVV.

The chain uses TRBV5-6 and TRBJ1-1; a possible D gene is TRBD1 (5 bases). The germline CDR1 and CDR2 sequences are SGHDT and YYEEEE. The V end was cut by 3 bases, the J end by 7 bases, with 16 bases between. The CDR3 length is 14 residues. The CDR3 sequence: CASSSSFVDIEAFF. The DNA of the CDR3 is TGTGCCAGCAGCTCCTCATTCGTGGACATTGAAGCTTTCTTT.

The chain recombines TRBV4-1 with TRBJ1-5; D might be TRBD1 (5 bases). Trimming took off 1 base at V and 0 bases at J, with 10 bases between the two ends. The CDR3 consists of 16 residues. CDR1 and CDR2 (germline): MGHRA, YSYEKL. CDR3 residues: CASSQGAGYSNQPQHF. CDR3 coding DNA: TGCGCCAGCAGCCAAGGTGCAGGGTATAGCAATCAGCCCCAGCATTTT.